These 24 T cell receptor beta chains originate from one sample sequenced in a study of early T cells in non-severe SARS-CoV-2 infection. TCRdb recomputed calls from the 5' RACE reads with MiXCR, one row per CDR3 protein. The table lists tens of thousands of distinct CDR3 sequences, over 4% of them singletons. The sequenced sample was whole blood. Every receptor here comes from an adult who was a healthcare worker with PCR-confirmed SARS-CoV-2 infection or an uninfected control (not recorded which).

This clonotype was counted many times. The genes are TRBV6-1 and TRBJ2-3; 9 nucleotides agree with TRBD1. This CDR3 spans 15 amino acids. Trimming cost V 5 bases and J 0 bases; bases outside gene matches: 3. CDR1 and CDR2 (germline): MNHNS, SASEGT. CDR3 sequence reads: CASSLGQGSTDTQYF. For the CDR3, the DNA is TGTGCCAGCAGTCTAGGACAGGGGAGCACAGATACGCAGTATTTT.

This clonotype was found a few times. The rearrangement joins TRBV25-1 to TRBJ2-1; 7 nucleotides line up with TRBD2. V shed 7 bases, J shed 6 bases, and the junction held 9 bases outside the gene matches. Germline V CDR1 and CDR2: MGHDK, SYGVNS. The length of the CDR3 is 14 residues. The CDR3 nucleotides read TGTGCCAGCACGAGCGGGGTCCTCGGCAATGAGCAGTTCTTC. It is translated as CASTSGVLGNEQFF.

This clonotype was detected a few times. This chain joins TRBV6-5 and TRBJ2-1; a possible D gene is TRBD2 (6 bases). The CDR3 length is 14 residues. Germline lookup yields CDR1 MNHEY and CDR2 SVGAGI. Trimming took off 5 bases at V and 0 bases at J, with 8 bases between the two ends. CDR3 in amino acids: CASSPDYSYNEQFF. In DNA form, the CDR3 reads TGTGCCAGCAGTCCGGACTACTCCTACAATGAGCAGTTCTTC.

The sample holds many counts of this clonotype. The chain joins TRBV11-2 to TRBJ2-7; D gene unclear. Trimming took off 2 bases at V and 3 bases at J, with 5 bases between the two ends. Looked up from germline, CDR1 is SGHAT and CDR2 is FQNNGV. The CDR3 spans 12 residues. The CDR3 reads CASSLTLYEQYF. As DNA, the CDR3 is TGTGCCAGCAGCTTAACCCTCTACGAGCAGTACTTC. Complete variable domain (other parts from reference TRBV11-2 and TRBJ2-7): EAGVAQSPRYKIIEKRQSVAFWCNPISGHATLYWYQQILGQGPKLLIQFQNNGVVDDSQLPKDRFSAERLKGVDSTLKIQPAKLEDSAVYLCASSLTLYEQYFGPGTRLTVT.

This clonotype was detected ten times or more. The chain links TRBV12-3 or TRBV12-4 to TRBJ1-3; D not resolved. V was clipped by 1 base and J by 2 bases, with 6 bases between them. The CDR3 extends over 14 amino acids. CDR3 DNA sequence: TGTGCCAGCAGTTTAGAATGGACTGGAAACACCATATATTTT. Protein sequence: CASSLEWTGNTIYF.

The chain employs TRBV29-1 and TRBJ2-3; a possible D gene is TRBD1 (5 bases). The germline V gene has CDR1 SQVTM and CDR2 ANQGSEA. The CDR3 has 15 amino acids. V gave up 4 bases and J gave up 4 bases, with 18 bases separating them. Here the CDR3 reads CSVVVGVQRPDTQYF. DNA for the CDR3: TGCAGCGTTGTTGTAGGGGTGCAAAGGCCAGATACGCAGTATTTT.

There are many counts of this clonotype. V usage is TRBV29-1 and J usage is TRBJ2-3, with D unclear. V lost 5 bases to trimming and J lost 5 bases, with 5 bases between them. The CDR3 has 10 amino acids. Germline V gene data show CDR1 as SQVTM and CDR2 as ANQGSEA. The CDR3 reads CSVYEDTQYF. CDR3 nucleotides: TGCAGCGTTTACGAAGATACGCAGTATTTT.

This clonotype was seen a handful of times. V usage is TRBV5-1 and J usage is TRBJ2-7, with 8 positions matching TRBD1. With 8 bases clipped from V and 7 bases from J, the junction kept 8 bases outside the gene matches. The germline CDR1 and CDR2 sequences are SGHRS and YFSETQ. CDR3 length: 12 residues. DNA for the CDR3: TGCGCCAGTCGGACAGGGTCGGGGGAGCAGTACTTC. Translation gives CASRTGSGEQYF.

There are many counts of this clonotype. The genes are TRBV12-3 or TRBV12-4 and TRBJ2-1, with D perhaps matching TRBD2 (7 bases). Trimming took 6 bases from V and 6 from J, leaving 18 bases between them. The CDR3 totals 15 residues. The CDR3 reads CASRDRGAPGNEQFF. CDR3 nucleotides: TGTGCCAGCAGAGACCGGGGGGCGCCGGGCAATGAGCAGTTCTTC.

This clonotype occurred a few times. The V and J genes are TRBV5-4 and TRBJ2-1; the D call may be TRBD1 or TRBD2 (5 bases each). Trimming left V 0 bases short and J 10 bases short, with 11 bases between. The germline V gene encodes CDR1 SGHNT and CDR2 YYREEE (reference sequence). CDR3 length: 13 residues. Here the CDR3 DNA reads TGTGCCAGCAGCTTGGTTCGGGGCCAAGAGCAGTTCTTC. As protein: CASSLVRGQEQFF.

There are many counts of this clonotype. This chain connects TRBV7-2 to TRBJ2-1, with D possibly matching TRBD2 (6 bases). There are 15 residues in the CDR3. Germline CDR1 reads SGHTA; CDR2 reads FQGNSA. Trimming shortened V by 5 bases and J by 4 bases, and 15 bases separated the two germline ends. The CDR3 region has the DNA TGTGCCAGCAGCCCCCGTGGGGGGTCATACAATGAGCAGTTCTTC. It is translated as CASSPRGGSYNEQFF.

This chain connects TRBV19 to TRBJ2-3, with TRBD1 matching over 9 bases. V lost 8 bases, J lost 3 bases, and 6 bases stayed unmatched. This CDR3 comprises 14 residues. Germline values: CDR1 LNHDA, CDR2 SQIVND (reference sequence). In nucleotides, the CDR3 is TGTGCCAGTGATACAGGGGGCAGGACAGATACGCAGTATTTT. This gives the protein CASDTGGRTDTQYF.

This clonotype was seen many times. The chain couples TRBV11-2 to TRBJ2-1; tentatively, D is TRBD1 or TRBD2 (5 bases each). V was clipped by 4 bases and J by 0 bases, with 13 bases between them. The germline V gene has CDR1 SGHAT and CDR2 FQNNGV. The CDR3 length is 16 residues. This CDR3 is CASSSLWDGSYNEQFF. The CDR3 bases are TGTGCCAGCAGCTCTCTCTGGGACGGCTCCTACAATGAGCAGTTCTTC.

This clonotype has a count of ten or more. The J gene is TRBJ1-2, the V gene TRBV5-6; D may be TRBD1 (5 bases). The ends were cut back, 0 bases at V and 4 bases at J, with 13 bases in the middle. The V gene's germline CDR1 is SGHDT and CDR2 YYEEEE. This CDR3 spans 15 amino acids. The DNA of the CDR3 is TGTGCCAGCAGCTTGGACGGGACCCTAAGCTATGGCTACACCTTC. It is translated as CASSLDGTLSYGYTF.

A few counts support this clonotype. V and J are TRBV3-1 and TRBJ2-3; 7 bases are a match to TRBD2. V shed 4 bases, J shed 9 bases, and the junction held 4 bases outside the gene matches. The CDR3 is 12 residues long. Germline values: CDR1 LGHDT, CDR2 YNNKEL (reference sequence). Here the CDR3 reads CASSLSGRTQYF. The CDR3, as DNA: TGTGCCAGCAGCCTTTCCGGGAGGACGCAGTATTTT.

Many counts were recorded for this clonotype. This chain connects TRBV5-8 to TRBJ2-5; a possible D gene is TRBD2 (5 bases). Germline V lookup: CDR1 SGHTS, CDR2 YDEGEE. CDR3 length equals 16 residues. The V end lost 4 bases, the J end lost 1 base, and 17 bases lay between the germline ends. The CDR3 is CASSRGMGVAQETQYF. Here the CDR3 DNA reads TGTGCCAGCAGCCGTGGGATGGGAGTAGCCCAAGAGACCCAGTACTTC.

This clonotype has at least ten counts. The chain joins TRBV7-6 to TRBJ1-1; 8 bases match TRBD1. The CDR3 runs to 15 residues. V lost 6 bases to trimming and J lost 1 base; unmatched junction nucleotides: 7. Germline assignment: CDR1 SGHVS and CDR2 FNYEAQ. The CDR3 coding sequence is TGTGCCAGCAGACCCCCGACAGGGGCGAACACTGAAGCTTTCTTT. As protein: CASRPPTGANTEAFF.

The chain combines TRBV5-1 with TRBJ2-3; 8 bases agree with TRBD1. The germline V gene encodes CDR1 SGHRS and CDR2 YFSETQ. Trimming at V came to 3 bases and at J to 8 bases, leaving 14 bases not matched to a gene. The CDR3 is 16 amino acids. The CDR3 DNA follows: TGCGCCAGCAGCTCGACGGGACAGGCGTTGATTCCTACGCAGTATTTT. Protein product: CASSSTGQALIPTQYF. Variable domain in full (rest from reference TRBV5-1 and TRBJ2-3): KAGVTQTPRYLIKTRGQQVTLSCSPISGHRSVSWYQQTPGQGLQFLFEYFSETQRNKGNFPGRFSGRQFSNSRSEMNVSTLELGDSALYLCASSSTGQALIPTQYFGPGTRLTVL.

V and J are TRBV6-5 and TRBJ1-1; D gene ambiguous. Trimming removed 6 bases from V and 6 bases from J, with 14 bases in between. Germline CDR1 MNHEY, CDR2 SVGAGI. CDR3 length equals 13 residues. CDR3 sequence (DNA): TGTGCCAGCAGACGAACCGTTGGACCTGAAGCTTTCTTT. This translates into CASRRTVGPEAFF.

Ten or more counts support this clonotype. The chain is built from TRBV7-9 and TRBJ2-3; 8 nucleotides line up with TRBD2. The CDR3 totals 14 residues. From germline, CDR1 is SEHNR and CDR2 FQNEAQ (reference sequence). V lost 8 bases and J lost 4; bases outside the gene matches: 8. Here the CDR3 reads CASSRGGAPDTQYF. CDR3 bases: TGTGCCAGCTCCCGGGGGGGCGCACCAGATACGCAGTATTTT.

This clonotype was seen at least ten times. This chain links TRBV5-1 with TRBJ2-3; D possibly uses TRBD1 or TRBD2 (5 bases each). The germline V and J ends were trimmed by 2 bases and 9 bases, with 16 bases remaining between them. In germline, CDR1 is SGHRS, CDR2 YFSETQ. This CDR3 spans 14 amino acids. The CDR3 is CASSLEGLWGTQYF. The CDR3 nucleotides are TGCGCCAGCAGCTTAGAGGGGCTCTGGGGAACGCAGTATTTT.

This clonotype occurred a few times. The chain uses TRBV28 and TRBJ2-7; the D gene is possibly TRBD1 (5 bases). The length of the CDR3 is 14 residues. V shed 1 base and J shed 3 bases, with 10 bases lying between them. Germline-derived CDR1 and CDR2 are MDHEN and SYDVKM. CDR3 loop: CASSLFQGRYEQYF. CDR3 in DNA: TGTGCCAGCAGTTTATTTCAGGGTCGCTACGAGCAGTACTTC.

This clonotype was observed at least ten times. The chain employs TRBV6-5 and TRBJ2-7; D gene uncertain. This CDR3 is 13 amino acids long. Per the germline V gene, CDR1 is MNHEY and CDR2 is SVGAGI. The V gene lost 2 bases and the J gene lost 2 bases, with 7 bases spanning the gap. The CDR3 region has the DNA TGTGCCAGCAGTTACCTAGGGCCCTACGAGCAGTACTTC. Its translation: CASSYLGPYEQYF.

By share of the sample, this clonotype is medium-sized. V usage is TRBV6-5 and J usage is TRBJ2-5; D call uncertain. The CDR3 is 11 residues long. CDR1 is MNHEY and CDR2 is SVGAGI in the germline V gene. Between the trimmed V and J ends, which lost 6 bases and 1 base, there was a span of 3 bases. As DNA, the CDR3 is TGTGCCAGCAGCTCCCAAGAGACCCAGTACTTC. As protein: CASSSQETQYF.